What follows are 13 T cell receptor beta chains derived from one specimen sequenced in a study of beta chain features in type 1 diabetes. Expressed TCRB transcripts were sequenced because the isolated RNA had all been reverse transcribed beforehand. This table comes from immunoSEQ multiplex PCR, and its TCRdb copy is limited to in-frame clones, with some not included. The data show around 180,000 clones, around an eighth seen once. Material for sequencing was central memory CD4+ T cells from blood. These receptors originate from a woman aged 18 to 35 in good health.

The CDR3 DNA follows: TGTGCCAGCAGCTTGGTACTAGCGGGGCAAGAGACCCAGTACTTC. Encoded protein: CASSLVLAGQETQYF. The V and J genes are TRBV5-4 and TRBJ2-5, with 10 bases aligning to TRBD2. Losses at the gene ends were 0 bases for V and 2 bases for J; bases not matched to a gene: 1. Germline CDR1 is SGHNT and CDR2 is YYREEE (reference sequence). The CDR3 runs to 15 residues. Looking up the rest from reference TRBV5-4 and TRBJ2-5 gives the full variable domain: ETGVTQSPTHLIKTRGQQVTLRCSSQSGHNTVSWYQQALGQGPQFIFQYYREEENGRGNFPPRFSGLQFPNYSSELNVNALELDDSALYLCASSLVLAGQETQYFGPGTRLLVL.

J is TRBJ2-7 and V is TRBV29-1; TRBD1 matches at 7 bases. The ends lost 7 bases at V and 7 bases at J; junction bases unmatched: 13. Germline V gene data show CDR1 as SQVTM and CDR2 as ANQGSEA. This CDR3 has 13 amino acids. The CDR3 protein is CSAGRGQGREQYF. DNA of the CDR3: TGCAGCGCTGGAAGGGGGCAGGGAAGGGAGCAGTACTTC.

The J gene is TRBJ1-4, the V gene TRBV19; TRBD1 might be the D (5 bases). CDR1 is LNHDA and CDR2 is SQIVND in the germline V gene (reference sequence). The CDR3 covers 14 residues. V gave up 7 bases and J gave up 6 bases, with 15 bases separating them. The CDR3 bases are TGTGCCAGTACCTTGGCCGGCAGGGATGAAAAACTGTTTTTT. This gives the protein CASTLAGRDEKLFF.

This clone was detected a few times. The CDR3 spells CASSSARGRNEQYF. DNA of the CDR3: TGTGCCAGCAGCTCCGCCAGGGGGCGGAACGAGCAGTACTTC. The rearrangement uses TRBV5-4 and TRBJ2-7; the match to TRBD1 covers 8 bases. Germline lookup yields CDR1 SGHNT and CDR2 YYREEE (reference sequence). J was trimmed by 5 bases and V by 3 bases; bases with no gene match: 7. This CDR3 contains 14 residues.

This clone was picked up a small number of times. V gene TRBV4-3 combines with J gene TRBJ2-3; unclear D gene. CDR3 length: 14 amino acids. The germline V and J ends were trimmed by 0 bases and 0 bases, with 4 bases remaining between them. The germline V gene encodes CDR1 LGHNA and CDR2 YSLEER. The chain's CDR3 is CASSQDPSTDTQYF. Here the CDR3 DNA reads TGCGCCAGCAGCCAAGACCCGAGCACAGATACGCAGTATTTT.

This clone was seen only a few times. The chain uses TRBV5-1 and TRBJ2-1; D is possibly TRBD1 (6 bases). The CDR3 contains 15 residues. Germline assignment: CDR1 SGHRS and CDR2 YFSETQ. V shed 0 bases and J shed 4 bases, with 11 bases lying between them. CDR3 residues: CASSLGQEAYNEQFF. For the CDR3, the DNA is TGCGCCAGCAGCTTGGGACAGGAAGCTTACAATGAGCAGTTCTTC. The full variable domain, with the rest looked up from reference TRBV5-1 and TRBJ2-1, is KAGVTQTPRYLIKTRGQQVTLSCSPISGHRSVSWYQQTPGQGLQFLFEYFSETQRNKGNFPGRFSGRQFSNSRSEMNVSTLELGDSALYLCASSLGQEAYNEQFFGPGTRLTVL.

V gene TRBV6-1 combines with J gene TRBJ2-7; 10 nucleotides agree with TRBD1. The CDR3 consists of 13 residues. The J segment lost 3 bases and the V segment lost 7 bases, leaving 3 bases of the junction unmatched. The V gene's germline CDR1 is MNHNS and CDR2 SASEGT. CDR3 loop: CASIRDRGYEQYF. CDR3 in DNA: TGTGCCAGCATCAGGGACAGGGGCTACGAGCAGTACTTC.

This clone was seen more than once but under ten times. The chain carries TRBV29-1 and TRBJ1-1, with 10 bases lining up with TRBD1. Trimming at V came to 6 bases and at J to 3 bases, leaving 4 bases not matched to a gene. CDR1 is SQVTM, CDR2 ANQGSEA, per germline. The CDR3 extends over 13 amino acids. DNA for the CDR3: TGCAGCGTGTTAGGGACAGGGGACACTGAAGCTTTCTTT. It codes for CSVLGTGDTEAFF.

The chain uses TRBV9 and TRBJ1-4; a possible D gene is TRBD1 (5 bases). Trimming left V 4 bases short and J 3 bases short, with 16 bases between. Germline CDR1 is SGDLS and CDR2 is YYNGEE. The CDR3 is 16 residues long. In nucleotides, the CDR3 is TGTGCCAGCAGCCCTTCGCCAGGGACTTCTAATGAAAAACTGTTTTTT. Translated: CASSPSPGTSNEKLFF.

The chain links TRBV5-1 to TRBJ2-1; 9 bases are shared with TRBD1. Per germline, CDR1 SGHRS and CDR2 YFSETQ. The trim removed 1 base at V and 6 bases at J, leaving 8 bases unmatched. The CDR3 is 16 amino acids. CDR3 nucleotides: TGCGCCAGCAGCTTGTATGGGACAGGGTTCTCCAATGAGCAGTTCTTC. As protein: CASSLYGTGFSNEQFF.

The CDR3 region is CASSQDGRGNTEAFF. The CDR3 DNA is TGTGCCAGCAGCCAAGACGGCAGGGGGAACACTGAAGCTTTCTTT. The rearrangement uses TRBV14 and TRBJ1-1; D is possibly TRBD1 (6 bases). The germline CDR1 and CDR2 sequences are SGHDN and FVKESK. Between the trimmed V and J ends, which lost 0 bases and 1 base, there was a span of 9 bases. This CDR3 contains 15 residues.

This clone was observed a few times. An end of the junction does not agree with germline; a read error may underlie this. V and J are TRBV5-1 and TRBJ1-2, with D possibly being TRBD1 (6 bases). There are 13 residues in the CDR3. Germline-derived CDR1 and CDR2 are SGHRS and YFSETQ. The CDR3 spells CASSLDRDYGYTF. The CDR3 DNA reads as TGCGCCAGCAGCTTGGACAGGGACTACGGCTACACCTTC. Full variable domain (remainder filled in from reference TRBV5-1 and TRBJ1-2): KAGVTQTPRYLIKTRGQQVTLSCSPISGHRSVSWYQQTPGQGLQFLFEYFSETQRNKGNFPGRFSGRQFSNSRSEMNVSTLELGDSALYLCASSLDRDYGYTFGSGTRLTVV.

This clone was seen more than once but under ten times. V and J are TRBV2 and TRBJ2-2, with D possibly TRBD2 on 6 matching bases. Germline loops: CDR1 SNHLY, CDR2 FYNNEI. Trimming removed 7 bases at V and 2 bases at J, with 11 bases between. The CDR3 covers 14 residues. The CDR3 protein is CASKEGINTGELFF. The CDR3, as DNA: TGTGCCAGCAAGGAGGGGATTAACACCGGGGAGCTGTTTTTT.